This T cell receptor beta chain originates from a study of cytomegalovirus exposure and HLA in healthy donors. Only a few counts were recorded for this clone. What it recognizes is unknown. The PCR had 60 Vbeta and 13 Jbeta primers. Generated by immunoSEQ multiplex PCR, the TCRdb table keeps only in-frame clones and is missing some. The table includes some 190,000 clones, around four fifths detected once. Notes on the study in general: The CMV antigen specificity of a few CMV-associated chains was confirmed through in vitro analysis. Later analysis showed most CMV-associated TCR beta chains appearing HLA-restricted.

The TCR sequence derives from a man between 18 and 29 years old in good health and CMV-seronegative. Sequencing was performed on PBMCs.

As DNA, the CDR3 is TGTGCCATGTCCCGGGGGGCCAATTCACCCCTCCACTTT. It is translated as CAMSRGANSPLHF. The rearrangement uses TRBV30 and TRBJ1-6; maybe TRBD1 (6 bases). Looked up from germline, CDR1 is GTSNPN and CDR2 is SVGIG (reference sequence). The ends were cut back, 8 bases at V and 7 bases at J, with 15 bases in the middle. CDR3 length: 13 residues.